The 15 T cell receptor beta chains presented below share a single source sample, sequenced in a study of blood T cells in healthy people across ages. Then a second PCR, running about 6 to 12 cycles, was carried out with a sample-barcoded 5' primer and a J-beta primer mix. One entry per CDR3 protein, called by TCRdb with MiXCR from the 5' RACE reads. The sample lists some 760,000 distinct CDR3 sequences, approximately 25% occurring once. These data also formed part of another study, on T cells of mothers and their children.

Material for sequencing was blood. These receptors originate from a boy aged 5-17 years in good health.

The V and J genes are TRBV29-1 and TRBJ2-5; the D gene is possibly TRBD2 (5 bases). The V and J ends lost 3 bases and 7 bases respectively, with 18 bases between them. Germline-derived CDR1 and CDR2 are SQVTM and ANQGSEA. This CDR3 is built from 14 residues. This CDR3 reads CSVDVSGSIGTQYF. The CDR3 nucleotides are TGCAGCGTTGATGTGTCGGGGAGTATTGGGACCCAGTACTTC.

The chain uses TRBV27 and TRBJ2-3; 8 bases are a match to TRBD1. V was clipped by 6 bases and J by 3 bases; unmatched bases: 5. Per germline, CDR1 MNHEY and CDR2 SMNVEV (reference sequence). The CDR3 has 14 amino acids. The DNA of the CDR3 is TGTGCCAGCAGGGCAGGGGGCTGGACAGATACGCAGTATTTT. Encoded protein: CASRAGGWTDTQYF.

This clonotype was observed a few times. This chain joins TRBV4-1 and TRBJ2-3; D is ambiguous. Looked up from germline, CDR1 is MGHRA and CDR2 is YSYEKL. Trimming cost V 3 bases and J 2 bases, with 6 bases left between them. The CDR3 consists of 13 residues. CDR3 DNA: TGCGCCAGCAGCCAGGGTGTCACAGATACGCAGTATTTT. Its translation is CASSQGVTDTQYF.

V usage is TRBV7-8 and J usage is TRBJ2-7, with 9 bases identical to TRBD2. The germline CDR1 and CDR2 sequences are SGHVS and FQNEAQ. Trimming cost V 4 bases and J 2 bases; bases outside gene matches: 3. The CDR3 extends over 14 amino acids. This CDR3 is CASSSIAGAYEQYF. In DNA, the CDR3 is TGTGCCAGCAGCTCCATAGCGGGAGCCTACGAGCAGTACTTC.

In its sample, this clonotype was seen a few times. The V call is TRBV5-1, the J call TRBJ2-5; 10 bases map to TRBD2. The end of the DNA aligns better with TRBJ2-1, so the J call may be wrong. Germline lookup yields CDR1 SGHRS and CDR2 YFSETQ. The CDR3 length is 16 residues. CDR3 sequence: CASSLEGAGGPHEQFF. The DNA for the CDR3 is TGCGCCAGCAGCTTGGAGGGAGCGGGAGGGCCTCATGAGCAGTTCTTC.

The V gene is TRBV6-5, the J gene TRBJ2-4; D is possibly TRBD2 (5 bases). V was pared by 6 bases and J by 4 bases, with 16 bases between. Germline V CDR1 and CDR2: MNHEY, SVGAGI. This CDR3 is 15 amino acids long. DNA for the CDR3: TGTGCCAGCAGCTCAACGGACCGGGGAAAAAACATTCAGTACTTC. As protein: CASSSTDRGKNIQYF.

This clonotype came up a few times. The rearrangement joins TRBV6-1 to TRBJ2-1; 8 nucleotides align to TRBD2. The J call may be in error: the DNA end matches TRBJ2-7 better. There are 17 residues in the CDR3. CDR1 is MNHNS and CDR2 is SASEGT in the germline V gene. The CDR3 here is CASSTQPAPAGAHEQYF. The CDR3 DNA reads TGTGCCAGCAGTACCCAGCCCGCCCCAGCGGGAGCCCACGAGCAGTACTTC.

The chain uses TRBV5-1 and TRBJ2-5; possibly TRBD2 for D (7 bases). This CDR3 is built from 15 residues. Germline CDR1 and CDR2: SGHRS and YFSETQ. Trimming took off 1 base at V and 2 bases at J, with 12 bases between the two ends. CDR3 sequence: CASSLYGGLQETQYF. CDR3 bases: TGCGCCAGCAGCTTGTACGGGGGGCTACAAGAGACCCAGTACTTC.

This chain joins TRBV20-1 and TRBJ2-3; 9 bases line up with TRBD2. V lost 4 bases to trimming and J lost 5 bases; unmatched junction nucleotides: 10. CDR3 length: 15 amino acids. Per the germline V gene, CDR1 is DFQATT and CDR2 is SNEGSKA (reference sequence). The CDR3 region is CSATHVAGAGDTQYF. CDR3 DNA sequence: TGCAGTGCTACCCACGTAGCGGGAGCGGGAGATACGCAGTATTTT.

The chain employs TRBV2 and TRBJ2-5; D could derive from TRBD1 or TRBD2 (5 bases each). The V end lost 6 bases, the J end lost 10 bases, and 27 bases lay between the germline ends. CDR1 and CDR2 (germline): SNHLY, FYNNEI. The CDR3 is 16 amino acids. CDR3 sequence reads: CASSSTTGRPFSDQYF. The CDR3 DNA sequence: TGTGCCAGCAGCTCTACCACGGGACGCCCTTTTAGCGACCAGTACTTC.

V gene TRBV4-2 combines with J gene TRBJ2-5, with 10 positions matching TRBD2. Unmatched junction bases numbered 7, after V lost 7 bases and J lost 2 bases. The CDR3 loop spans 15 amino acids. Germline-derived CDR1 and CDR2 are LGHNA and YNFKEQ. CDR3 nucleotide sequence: TGTGCCAGCAACCTAGCGGGAGTTGGGCAAGAGACCCAGTACTTC. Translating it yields CASNLAGVGQETQYF.

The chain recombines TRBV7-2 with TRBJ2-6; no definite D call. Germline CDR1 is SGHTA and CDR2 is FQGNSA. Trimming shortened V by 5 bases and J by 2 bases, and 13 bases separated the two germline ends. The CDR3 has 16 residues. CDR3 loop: CASSDPFTAGANVLTF. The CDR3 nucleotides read TGTGCCAGCAGCGACCCGTTCACCGCTGGGGCCAACGTCCTGACTTTC.

CDR3 residues: CASSPEPLFGANVLTF. In DNA form, the CDR3 reads TGTGCCAGCAGCCCCGAACCCCTCTTTGGGGCCAACGTCCTGACTTTC. The chain carries TRBV7-3 and TRBJ2-6; D remains ambiguous. This CDR3 is 16 amino acids long. The V gene's germline CDR1 is SGHTA and CDR2 FQGTGA. V was cut by 5 bases and J by 3 bases, with 14 bases left in between.

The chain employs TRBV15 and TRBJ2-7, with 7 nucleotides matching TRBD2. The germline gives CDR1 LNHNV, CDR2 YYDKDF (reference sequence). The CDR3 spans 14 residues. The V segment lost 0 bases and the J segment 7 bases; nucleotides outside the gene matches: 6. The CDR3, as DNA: TGTGCCACCAGCAGAGACGCGGGAGTTCGGGAGCAGTACTTC. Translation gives CATSRDAGVREQYF. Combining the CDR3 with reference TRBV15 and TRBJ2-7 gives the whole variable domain DAMVIQNPRYQVTQFGKPVTLSCSQTLNHNVMYWYQQKSSQAPKLLFHYYDKDFNNEADTPDNFQSRRPNTSFCFLDIRSPGLGDTAMYLCATSRDAGVREQYFGPGTRLTVT.

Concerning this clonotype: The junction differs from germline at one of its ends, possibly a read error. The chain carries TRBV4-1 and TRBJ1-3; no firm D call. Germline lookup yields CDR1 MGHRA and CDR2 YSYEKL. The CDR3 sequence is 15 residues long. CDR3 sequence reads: CASSEGRASGNAIYF. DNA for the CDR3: TGCGCCAGCAGCGAGGGAAGGGCATCTGGAAACGCCATATATTTT.